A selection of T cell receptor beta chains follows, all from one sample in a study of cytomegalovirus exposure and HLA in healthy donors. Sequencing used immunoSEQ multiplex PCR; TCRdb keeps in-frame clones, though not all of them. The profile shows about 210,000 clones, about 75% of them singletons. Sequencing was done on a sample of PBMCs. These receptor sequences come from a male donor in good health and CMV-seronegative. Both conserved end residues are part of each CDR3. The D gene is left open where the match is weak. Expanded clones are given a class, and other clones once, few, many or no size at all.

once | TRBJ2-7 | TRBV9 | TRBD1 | TGTGCCAGCAGCGTAGCCGAGACAGGGTACCAGTACTTC | CASSVAETGYQYF
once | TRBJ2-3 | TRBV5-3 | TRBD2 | TGTGCCAGAAGCTTGGGAGCGGGGGCAATCACAGATACGCAGTATTTT | CARSLGAGAITDTQYF
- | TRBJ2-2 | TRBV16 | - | TGTGCCAGCAGCCAATTCGAACAGGGACACACCGGGGAGCTGTTTTTT | CASSQFEQGHTGELFF
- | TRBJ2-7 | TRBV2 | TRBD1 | TGTGCCTTCCCGACAGGGGCCGGGTACGAGCAGTACTTC | CAFPTGAGYEQYF
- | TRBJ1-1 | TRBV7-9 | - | TGTGCCAGCAGCGCGGAGGGACGGGAGAACACTGAAGCTTTCTTT | CASSAEGRENTEAFF
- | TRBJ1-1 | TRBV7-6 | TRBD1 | TGTGCCAGCAGCCCGGGACAGGGTAATACTGAAGCTTTCTTT | CASSPGQGNTEAFF
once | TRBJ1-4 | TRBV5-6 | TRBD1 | TGTGCCAGCAGCCGGGACAGGGGTAGGGAAAAACTGTTTTTT | CASSRDRGREKLFF
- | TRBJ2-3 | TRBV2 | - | TGTGCCAGCACTAGCGAGGGCACAGATACGCAGTATTTT | CASTSEGTDTQYF
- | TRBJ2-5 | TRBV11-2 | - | TGTGCCAGCACCCCTATGAAGGGGCCCCAGTACTTC | CASTPMKGPQYF
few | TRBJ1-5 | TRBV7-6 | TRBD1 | TGTGCCAGCAGCCGACAAGCTGGACAGGGCATTAGCAATCAGCCCCAGCATTTT | CASSRQAGQGISNQPQHF
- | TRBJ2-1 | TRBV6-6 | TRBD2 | TGTGCCAGCAAGCAGACGGGACTACTCAATGAGCAGTTCTTC | CASKQTGLLNEQFF
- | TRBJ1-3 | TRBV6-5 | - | TGTGCCAGCAGTTCGGGACACCTAGGCGGAAACACCATATATTTT | CASSSGHLGGNTIYF
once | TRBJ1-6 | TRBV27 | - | TGTGCCAGCAGTTTTGGAGTCTATAATTCACCCCTCCACTTT | CASSFGVYNSPLHF
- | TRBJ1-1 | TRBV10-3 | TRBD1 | TGTGCCATCAGACAGGGGATGAACACTGAAGCTTTCTTT | CAIRQGMNTEAFF
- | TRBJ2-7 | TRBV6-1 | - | TGTGCCAGCAGTGTAACAGGGTTCTACGAGCAGTACTTC | CASSVTGFYEQYF
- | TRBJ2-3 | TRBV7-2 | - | TGTGCCAGCAGCTTAGCCGGAGGGCCTTCGGATACGCAGTATTTT | CASSLAGGPSDTQYF
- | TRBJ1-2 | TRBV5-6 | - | TGTGCCAGCAGCCCGACAAACAGGGATCGGGATGGCTACACCTTC | CASSPTNRDRDGYTF
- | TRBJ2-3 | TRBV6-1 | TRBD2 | TGTGCCAGCAGTGAAAGCGGGACTAGCACAGATACGCAGTATTTT | CASSESGTSTDTQYF
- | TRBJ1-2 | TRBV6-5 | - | TGTGCCAGCGGGCGGGGCAACTATGGCTACACCTTC | CASGRGNYGYTF
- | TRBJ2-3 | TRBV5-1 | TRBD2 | TGCGCCAGCCGCGTAGCGGGAGGCGGGGATACGCAGTATTTT | CASRVAGGGDTQYF
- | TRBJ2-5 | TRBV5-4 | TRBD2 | TGTGCCAGCAGCTTGCCTCTAGCGGGGGGCCAAGAGACCCAGTACTTC | CASSLPLAGGQETQYF
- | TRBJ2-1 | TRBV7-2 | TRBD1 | TGTGCCAGCAGCTTAACAGGGGGGATGTACAATGAGCAGTTCTTC | CASSLTGGMYNEQFF
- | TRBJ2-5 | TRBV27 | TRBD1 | TGTGCCAGCAGTACAACAGGGGGCCTCGAGACCCAGTACTTC | CASSTTGGLETQYF
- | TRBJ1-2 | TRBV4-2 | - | TGTGCCAGCAGCCAAGAGGGGGCGGCTTATGGCTACACCTTC | CASSQEGAAYGYTF
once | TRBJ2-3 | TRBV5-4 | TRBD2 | TGTGCCAGCAGCTCGCTAGCGGGCACAGATACGCAGTATTTT | CASSSLAGTDTQYF
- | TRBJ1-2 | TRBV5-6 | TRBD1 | TGTGCCAGCAGCGATACAGGGGGCACAATAAACTATGGCTACACCTTC | CASSDTGGTINYGYTF
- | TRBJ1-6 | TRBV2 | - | TGTGCCAGCAGTATACAGGGTGGAGGATCACCCCTCCACTTT | CASSIQGGGSPLHF
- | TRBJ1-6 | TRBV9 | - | TGTGCCAGCAGCGCCCGAGATGACAGGACCTACTCCTATAATTCACCCCTCCACTTT | CASSARDDRTYSYNSPLHF
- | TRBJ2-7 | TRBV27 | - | TGTGCCAGCACCATCGTACAGGGCCGCGAGCAGTACTTC | CASTIVQGREQYF
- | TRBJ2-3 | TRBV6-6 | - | TGTGCCAGCAGTCAATTCAGTTTGACTAGCACAGATACGCAGTATTTT | CASSQFSLTSTDTQYF
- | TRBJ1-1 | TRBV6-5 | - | TGTGCCAGCAGTTACTTCCAAGGGGTCACTGAAGCTTTCTTT | CASSYFQGVTEAFF
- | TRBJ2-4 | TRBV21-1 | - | TGTGCCAGCAGCAAAGGAACAGGGGGCTGGGGCAAAAACATTCAGTACTTC | CASSKGTGGWGKNIQYF
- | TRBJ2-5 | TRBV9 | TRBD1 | TGTGCCAGCAGCGTAGGTTTGTATGGTGGGGCAGGGGGACAAGAGACCCAGTACTTC | CASSVGLYGGAGGQETQYF
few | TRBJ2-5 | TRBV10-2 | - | TGCGCCAGCAGACGCACGCTGCTAGGGACCCAGTACTTC | CASRRTLLGTQYF
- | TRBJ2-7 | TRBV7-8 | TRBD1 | TGTGCCAGCAGCTTAGGAGGGACAGGGGGCTACGAGCAGTACTTC | CASSLGGTGGYEQYF
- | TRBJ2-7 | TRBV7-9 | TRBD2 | TGTGCCAGCAGCTCCGTACAGCGGGAGGCCCCCTACGAGCAGTACTTC | CASSSVQREAPYEQYF
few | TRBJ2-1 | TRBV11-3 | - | TGTGCCAGCAGCTTAAACGGCAATGAGCAGTTCTTC | CASSLNGNEQFF
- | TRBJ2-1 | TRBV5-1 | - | TGCGCCAGCAGCCCCGGGGGATCGTTATACAATGAGCAGTTCTTC | CASSPGGSLYNEQFF
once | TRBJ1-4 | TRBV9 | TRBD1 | TGTGCCAGCAGCGTAGCCACAGGGGCCCGAACTAATGAAAAACTGTTTTTT | CASSVATGARTNEKLFF
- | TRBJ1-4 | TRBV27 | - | TGTGCCAGCACCCCCCTCGGGGGACTCGGGAATGAAAAACTGTTTTTT | CASTPLGGLGNEKLFF
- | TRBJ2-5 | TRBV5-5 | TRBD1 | TGTGCCAGCAGCTCGGAACTCGGGACAGGGAAGAGAGAGACCCAGTACTTC | CASSSELGTGKRETQYF
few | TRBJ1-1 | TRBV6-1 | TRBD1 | TGTGCCAGCAGGGGACAGGGTGAAGCTTTCTTT | CASRGQGEAFF
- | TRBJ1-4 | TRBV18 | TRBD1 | TGTGCCAGCGCCCCCGCCGGGACAGGGCGTGAAAAACTGTTTTTT | CASAPAGTGREKLFF
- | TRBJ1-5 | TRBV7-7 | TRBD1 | TGTGCCAGCAGCTTAGTGGCCCGGGACAGGGATTATAGCAATCAGCCCCAGCATTTT | CASSLVARDRDYSNQPQHF
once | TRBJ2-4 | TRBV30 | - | TGTGCCTGGAGTGTCGGAGGACTCGTAGCCAAAAACATTCAGTACTTC | CAWSVGGLVAKNIQYF
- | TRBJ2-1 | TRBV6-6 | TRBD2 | TGTGCCAGCAGTTACCCCCTAGCGGGACGATACAATGAGCAGTTCTTC | CASSYPLAGRYNEQFF
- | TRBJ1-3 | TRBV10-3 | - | TGTGCCGGAAAGGCGGGGATTGGAAACACCATATATTTT | CAGKAGIGNTIYF
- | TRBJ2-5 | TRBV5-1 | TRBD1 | TGCGCCAGCAGCTTGGGGGACAGGGACCAGGAGACCCAGTACTTC | CASSLGDRDQETQYF